This T cell receptor beta chain was found in a study of blood T cell repertoires in COVID-19. Looking at the study overall: There were acute and convalescent COVID-19 samples, and they came from the United States, Italy and Spain. PBMCs, B-cell-depleted T cells, or T cells were the source of the cDNA or gDNA that made up the material.

CDR3 length equals 12 residues. CDR1 KGHDR and CDR2 SFDVKD come from the germline V gene. Between the trimmed V and J ends, which lost 9 bases and 4 bases, there was a span of 9 bases. Authors' analysis steps: Amplification from reference gene primers served as the basis for estimated nucleated cell counts. TCRdb keeps only in-frame clones here, not all; method: immunoSEQ multiplex PCR. V and J calls and clone size come straight from that table; D and trimming were deduced from the DNA. In the table there are 180,000 or so clones, around 87% of which are singletons. The TCR was taken from a middle-aged man with active or convalescent COVID-19. V is TRBV24-1 and J is TRBJ2-1, with a weak D call TRBD1 (5 bases). The sequenced material came from peripheral blood. The CDR3 here is CATETVYNEQFF. The CDR3 DNA sequence: TGTGCCACCGAGACAGTTTACAATGAGCAGTTCTTC.